This is a list of T cell receptor beta chains from one sample in a study of graft-versus-host responses after intestinal transplantation. These receptors have no known antigen. The table came from immunoSEQ multiplex PCR; TCRdb's copy has only in-frame clones and leaves some out. The table lists roughly 97,000 clones, roughly 89% of them singletons. The material was unstimulated CD4+ T cells sorted from spleen or lymph node cells, obtained before transplant. The receptors stem from a human donor who was the organ donor for an intestinal transplant. Each CDR3 is given with its conserved first and last residue. D genes are given only for firm matches. Size is stated for part of the rows, as once, few or many counts, or as a class when the clone is expanded.

V gene	clone size	D gene	J gene	CDR3 DNA	CDR3 protein
TRBV19	NA	TRBD1	TRBJ1-2	TGTGCCAGTAGTCCATACCGGGACAGGGAATGGACCTTC	CASSPYRDREWTF
TRBV6-6	NA	TRBD2	TRBJ2-2	TGTGCCAGCAGTTACTCACTAGCGGGGGCCGGGGAGCTGTTTTTT	CASSYSLAGAGELFF
TRBV5-4	NA	TRBD2	TRBJ2-2	TGTGCCAGCAGCTTCCCGGGGGGAACCGGGGAGCTGTTTTTT	CASSFPGGTGELFF
TRBV6-5	NA	TRBD2	TRBJ2-1	TGTGCCAGCAGTTACTCGGGGGGGAGCTCCTACAATGAGCAGTTCTTC	CASSYSGGSSYNEQFF
TRBV18	NA	NA	TRBJ2-3	TGTGCCAGCTCAACTCAATCTTATTCCGGGACATTTAAAGATACGCAGTATTTT	CASSTQSYSGTFKDTQYF
TRBV28	NA	NA	TRBJ2-5	TGTGCCAGCAGTTCGCCGACGACTCGGACATATCAAGAGACCCAGTACTTC	CASSSPTTRTYQETQYF
TRBV7-8	NA	TRBD1	TRBJ1-1	TGTGCCAGCAGACCCAGACAGGGAACTGAAGCTTTCTTT	CASRPRQGTEAFF
TRBV19	NA	NA	TRBJ1-4	TGTGCCAGTAGTATCTTACAGTGGGAAAAACTGTTTTTT	CASSILQWEKLFF
TRBV28	NA	TRBD1	TRBJ1-5	TGTGCCAGCAGTCTCGGGACAGCCATCAGAGTCCAGCATTTT	CASSLGTAIRVQHF
TRBV5-1	NA	TRBD1	TRBJ2-3	TGCGCCAGCAGCTTGTTACAGGGGGCCACAGATACGCAGTATTTT	CASSLLQGATDTQYF
TRBV4-1	NA	TRBD1	TRBJ2-7	TGCGCCAGCAGCCAGGCCGGGACAGCCCACGGGTACGAGCAGTACTTC	CASSQAGTAHGYEQYF
TRBV7-6	NA	TRBD2	TRBJ2-2	TGTGCCAGCAGCTTACGACACCAGGGACTAGCGGGGGGGCGCACCGGGGAGCTGTTTTTT	CASSLRHQGLAGGRTGELFF
TRBV5-1	NA	NA	TRBJ1-4	TGCGCCAGCAGCCCACGGACGGGAGTCAAGTATGAAAAACTGTTTTTT	CASSPRTGVKYEKLFF
TRBV4-1	NA	NA	TRBJ2-1	TGCGCCAGCAGCTCTCGAGCGACGCCCTCCTACAATGAGCAGTTCTTC	CASSSRATPSYNEQFF
TRBV7-2	few	TRBD1	TRBJ1-4	TGTGCCAGCAGCCGGGACAGGGTTGGATGGCTGTTTTTT	CASSRDRVGWLFF
TRBV30	NA	NA	TRBJ2-2	TGTGCCTGGACCCCAGCCGGGACCGGGGAGCTGTTTTTT	CAWTPAGTGELFF
TRBV2	NA	NA	TRBJ2-7	TGTGCCAGCACCGGGGGGACAGGACGAAAGTACTTC	CASTGGTGRKYF
TRBV7-2	once	NA	TRBJ2-3	TGTGCCAGCAGCCCCCGATCTCGGCGGGATGGCACAGATACGCAGTATTTT	CASSPRSRRDGTDTQYF
TRBV6-5	NA	NA	TRBJ1-1	TGTGCCAGCAGATTACAGGGAAACACTGAAGCTTTCTTT	CASRLQGNTEAFF
TRBV27	NA	TRBD1	TRBJ2-7	TGTGCCAGCTGGAAACAGGGGGCCCCCTACGAGCAGTACTTC	CASWKQGAPYEQYF
TRBV19	NA	TRBD1	TRBJ1-2	TGTGCCAGTAGTACTCAAACAGGGGCCACTTATGGCTACACCTTC	CASSTQTGATYGYTF
TRBV19	NA	TRBD2	TRBJ2-1	TGTGCCAGTCACAATCGTCGACTAGCGGGGGAAGACAATGAGCAGTTCTTC	CASHNRRLAGEDNEQFF
TRBV7-2	NA	TRBD2	TRBJ2-1	TGTGCCAGCAGCTCTCGGACTAGCGGGGGCCTGGTCGGTGAGCAGTTCTTC	CASSSRTSGGLVGEQFF
TRBV18	NA	NA	TRBJ1-1	TGTGCCAGCTCAGAACATCGGAACACTGAAGCTTTCTTT	CASSEHRNTEAFF
TRBV27	NA	NA	TRBJ2-2	TGTGCCAGCAGGATTACTGGGGGGTACACCGGGGAGCTGTTTTTT	CASRITGGYTGELFF
TRBV7-6	NA	NA	TRBJ2-5	TGTGCCAGCAGCTTGTTAGGCAGGGACCAAGAGACCCAGTACTTC	CASSLLGRDQETQYF
TRBV6-4	NA	NA	TRBJ1-5	TGTGCCAGCAGTAAGGTGGGGAGGGGAAGGAGTCAGCCCCAGCATTTT	CASSKVGRGRSQPQHF
TRBV5-5	NA	NA	TRBJ1-2	TGTGCCAGCAGCTTGGAGGTAGCGGCAGGCTATGGCTACACCTTC	CASSLEVAAGYGYTF
TRBV4-1	NA	NA	TRBJ1-3	TGCGCCAGCAGCCAAGATTTTCGGGGAAGCTCTGGAAACACCATATATTTT	CASSQDFRGSSGNTIYF
TRBV5-4	NA	NA	TRBJ2-3	TGTGCCAGCAGCTTGGGAGCGGAAGATACGCAGTATTTT	CASSLGAEDTQYF
TRBV7-2	NA	NA	TRBJ2-7	TGTGCCAGCAGCTTAGGTCCGACACCGAGCTCCTACGAGCAGTACTTC	CASSLGPTPSSYEQYF
TRBV30	NA	TRBD1	TRBJ2-7	TGTGCCTGGAGGAGACAGGGGGAGTTCCACGAGCAGTACTTC	CAWRRQGEFHEQYF
TRBV4-3	NA	TRBD2	TRBJ2-2	TGCGCCAGCAGCCAAGATGCCAGCGGGGCTGCGAACACCGGGGAGCTGTTTTTT	CASSQDASGAANTGELFF
TRBV6-5	NA	TRBD1	TRBJ2-1	TGTGCCAGCAGGCCCGACAGGGTCAATGAGCAGTTCTTC	CASRPDRVNEQFF
TRBV5-1	NA	TRBD2	TRBJ2-5	TGCGCCAGCAGCCCCGGGGGGGCCCGGGAGACCCAGTACTTC	CASSPGGARETQYF
TRBV10-3	few	TRBD1	TRBJ1-4	TGTGCCATCAGTGAGGACAGGGACTCTAATGAAAAACTGTTTTTT	CAISEDRDSNEKLFF
TRBV30	NA	NA	TRBJ2-5	TGTGCCGTGCGGTTCCAAGAGACCCAGTACTTC	CAVRFQETQYF
TRBV4-2	NA	NA	TRBJ2-7	TGTGCCAGCAGCCCCCCATCCTACGAGCAGTACTTC	CASSPPSYEQYF